The 20 T cell receptor beta chains below come from one sample, sequenced in a study of CD8 T cells in Susac syndrome. Reverse transcription used roughly 0.45 to 1 ug RNA and random hexamers. TCRdb fed the immunoSEQ multiplex PCR reads into MiXCR, producing one record per CDR3 protein. This table has approximately 110,000 distinct CDR3 sequences, approximately 95% appearing once. The sample consisted of CD8+ T cells from PBMCs. These receptors were obtained from a human donor with multiple sclerosis.

The CDR3, as DNA: TGCGCCAGCGGCAGGGTTCCCACTGAAGCTTTCTTT. Protein product: CASGRVPTEAFF. V gene TRBV5-1 combines with J gene TRBJ1-1; D perhaps matches TRBD1 (5 bases). CDR3 length: 12 residues. V lost 7 bases and J 4 bases, leaving 11 bases between the germline ends. The V gene's germline CDR1 is SGHRS and CDR2 YFSETQ.

This chain links TRBV14 with TRBJ2-1, with 13 bases identical to TRBD2. V was pared by 5 bases and J by 6 bases, with 4 bases of the junction left unmatched. This CDR3 has 15 amino acids. Germline V gives CDR1 SGHDN, CDR2 FVKESK. CDR3 loop: CASSRTSGGLNEQFF. The CDR3, as DNA: TGTGCCAGCAGCAGGACTAGCGGGGGACTCAATGAGCAGTTCTTC.

V gene TRBV10-3 combines with J gene TRBJ2-1; a possible D gene is TRBD2 (6 bases). V was clipped by 3 bases and J by 8 bases, with 17 bases between them. The CDR3 totals 15 residues. Germline CDR1 and CDR2: ENHRY and SYGVKD. The CDR3 loop is CAISDPTEGRDEQFF. CDR3 bases: TGTGCCATCAGTGACCCTACGGAGGGACGGGATGAGCAGTTCTTC.

In regard to this clonotype: One junction end disagrees with the germline gene, perhaps due to a read error. V usage is TRBV19 and J usage is TRBJ1-5; 7 nucleotides agree with TRBD1. Germline CDR1 is LNHDA and CDR2 is SQIVND (reference sequence). This CDR3 spans 14 amino acids. DNA of the CDR3: TGTGCCACTAGTGGGACAGAGGTTTATCAGCCCCAGCATTTT. Amino acids: CATSGTEVYQPQHF. The complete variable domain, with remaining parts taken from reference TRBV19 and TRBJ1-5, reads DGGITQSPKYLFRKEGQNVTLSCEQNLNHDAMYWYRQDPGQGLRLIYYSQIVNDFQKGDIAEGYSVSREKKESFPLTVTSAQKNPTAFYLCATSGTEVYQPQHFGDGTRLSIL.

The V gene is TRBV6-6, the J gene TRBJ2-7, with 8 bases that match TRBD2. The V segment lost 1 base and the J segment 7 bases; nucleotides outside the gene matches: 12. Germline-derived CDR1 and CDR2 are MNHNY and SVGAGI (reference sequence). The CDR3 length is 16 residues. The CDR3, as DNA: TGTGCCAGCAGTTACTTGGGCGGGAGGTCCTCTGAGGAGCAGTACGTC. It encodes CASSYLGGRSSEEQYV.

The chain carries TRBV10-1 and TRBJ2-7; D unresolved. Germline V gene data show CDR1 as WNHNN and CDR2 as SYGVQD (reference sequence). V was trimmed by 10 bases and J by 2 bases, leaving 6 bases between them. CDR3 size: 10 residues. The DNA for the CDR3 is TGCGCCACCTGTCCCTACGAGCAGTACTTC. It translates to CATCPYEQYF.

The chain recombines TRBV27 with TRBJ1-2, with D tentatively TRBD1 (5 bases). Per the germline V gene, CDR1 is MNHEY and CDR2 is SMNVEV (reference sequence). V lost 6 bases and J 4 bases, leaving 12 bases between the germline ends. This CDR3 spans 13 amino acids. CDR3 bases: TGTGCCAGCAGGAAGGGGCCTGTCTATGGCTACACCTTC. Translation gives CASRKGPVYGYTF.

This rearrangement joins TRBV20-1 to TRBJ2-4; 8 bases match TRBD2. Germline CDR1 and CDR2: DFQATT and SNEGSKA (reference sequence). CDR3 length: 15 residues. With 2 bases clipped from V and 6 bases from J, the junction kept 9 bases outside the gene matches. The CDR3 DNA sequence: TGCAGTGCTAGACCAGAGGGCGGGGGGTTAAACATTCAGTACTTC. This encodes CSARPEGGGLNIQYF.

V and J are TRBV7-9 and TRBJ2-4; TRBD1 agrees at 7 bases. Germline V gives CDR1 SEHNR, CDR2 FQNEAQ (reference sequence). Trimming removed 5 bases from V and 10 bases from J; junction bases left unmatched: 8. There are 13 residues in the CDR3. DNA of the CDR3: TGTGCCAGCAGCCTCACGACAGGGCCTATTCAGTACTTC. Protein: CASSLTTGPIQYF.

The chain has TRBV20-1 and TRBJ1-3; 9 nucleotides line up with TRBD1. With V trimmed by 5 bases and J by 4 bases, 9 bases remained unmatched. CDR1 is DFQATT, CDR2 SNEGSKA, per germline (reference sequence). The length of the CDR3 is 15 residues. The CDR3 DNA sequence: TGCAGTGCTCCCCTACACAGGGGGCGAGGAAACACCATATATTTT. The encoded protein is CSAPLHRGRGNTIYF.

The V gene is TRBV6-4, the J gene TRBJ2-7; 8 positions agree with TRBD1. In germline, CDR1 is MRHNA, CDR2 SNTAGT. This CDR3 has 16 residues. The V and J ends lost 4 bases and 2 bases, in that order; junction bases with no gene match: 10. CDR3 bases: TGTGCCAGCAGTGTCGCGGACAGGGAGAAGGCCTACGAGCAGTACGTC. Protein product: CASSVADREKAYEQYV.

This clonotype appeared a single time. The chain recombines TRBV18 with TRBJ1-2; D is possibly TRBD1 (5 bases). This CDR3 region has 12 residues. Between the trimmed V and J ends, which lost 3 bases and 8 bases, there was a span of 10 bases. CDR1 and CDR2 from the germline V gene are KGHSH and LQKENI. The CDR3 DNA sequence: TGTGCCAGCTCACCGGGGGAGAGAGGCTACACCTTC. This translates into CASSPGERGYTF.

This sequence joins TRBV4-2 and TRBJ1-2, with a tentative D call TRBD1 (6 bases). Trimming removed 4 bases from V and 3 bases from J, with 15 bases in between. Germline CDR1 LGHNA, CDR2 YNFKEQ. The CDR3 consists of 15 residues. The DNA of the CDR3 is TGTGCCAGCAGCCGCTCCGGACAGCCTGACTATGGCTACACCTTC. It specifies CASSRSGQPDYGYTF.

The chain uses TRBV5-1 and TRBJ2-1, with D perhaps TRBD1 or TRBD2 (7 bases each). V lost 0 bases to trimming and J lost 6 bases, with 28 bases between them. Germline V lookup: CDR1 SGHRS, CDR2 YFSETQ. The CDR3 contains 20 residues. This CDR3 reads CASSLAGGGGGSGYPNEQFF. As DNA, the CDR3 is TGCGCCAGCAGCTTGGCTGGGGGGGGAGGGGGCTCCGGCTATCCCAATGAGCAGTTCTTC.

The chain has TRBV27 and TRBJ1-2, with D perhaps matching TRBD1 (5 bases). V shed 3 bases and J shed 6 bases, with 14 bases lying between them. The CDR3 has 14 amino acids. The germline gives CDR1 MNHEY, CDR2 SMNVEV (reference sequence). CDR3 region: CASSFGDGADGYTF. The CDR3 DNA reads TGTGCCAGCAGTTTCGGAGACGGGGCGGATGGCTACACCTTC.

This chain uses TRBV9 with TRBJ1-4, with unresolved D. CDR1 and CDR2 (germline): SGDLS, YYNGEE. V lost 1 base to trimming and J lost 0 bases, with 4 bases between them. The CDR3 totals 14 residues. The DNA for the CDR3 is TGTGCCAGCAGCGTATCCTCAACTAATGAAAAACTGTTTTTT. It translates to CASSVSSTNEKLFF. The variable domain in full, completed from reference TRBV9 and TRBJ1-4, reads DSGVTQTPKHLITATGQRVTLRCSPRSGDLSVYWYQQSLDQGLQFLIQYYNGEERAKGNILERFSAQQFPDLHSELNLSSLELGDSALYFCASSVSSTNEKLFFGSGTQLSVL.

In its sample, this clonotype was seen once. At one end, the junction sequence differs from germline, possibly due to a read error. The chain recombines TRBV19 with TRBJ2-2; D might be TRBD1 or TRBD2, each matching 5 bases. This CDR3 is 14 amino acids long. Germline lookup yields CDR1 LNHDA and CDR2 SQIVND (reference sequence). The CDR3 sequence is CAGRQRGYTGELFF. The CDR3, as DNA: TGTGCCGGTAGACAGAGAGGGTACACCGGGGAGCTGTTTTTT. The entire variable domain, with the rest obtained from reference TRBV19 and TRBJ2-2, is as follows: DGGITQSPKYLFRKEGQNVTLSCEQNLNHDAMYWYRQDPGQGLRLIYYSQIVNDFQKGDIAEGYSVSREKKESFPLTVTSAQKNPTAFYLCAGRQRGYTGELFFGEGSRLTVL.

The V gene is TRBV15, the J gene TRBJ1-6, with 9 bases that match TRBD1. The J segment lost 7 bases and the V segment lost 8 bases, leaving 6 bases of the junction unmatched. This CDR3 spans 14 amino acids. Germline CDR1 is LNHNV and CDR2 is YYDKDF (reference sequence). For the CDR3, the DNA is TGTGCCACCTGCTTGGACAGGGGAAATTCACCCCTCCACTTT. It is translated as CATCLDRGNSPLHF.

The chain uses TRBV5-6 and TRBJ2-5; D possibly corresponds to TRBD2 (5 bases). Germline lookup yields CDR1 SGHDT and CDR2 YYEEEE. Trimming took 1 base from V and 1 from J, leaving 8 bases between them. This CDR3 region has 14 residues. The CDR3 reads CASSLRLIQETQYF. DNA of the CDR3: TGTGCCAGCAGCTTGAGACTAATCCAAGAGACCCAGTACTTC.

The V call is TRBV27, the J call TRBJ2-7; TRBD1 aligns across 7 bases. The CDR3 contains 12 residues. In germline, CDR1 is MNHEY, CDR2 SMNVEV (reference sequence). After removal of 8 bases from V and 0 bases from J, the junction contained 1 base not matched to a gene. The CDR3 region is CASWDSSYEQYF. The DNA for the CDR3 is TGTGCCAGCTGGGACAGCTCCTACGAGCAGTACTTC.